Listed here are 30 T cell receptor beta chains from one sample, sequenced in a study of blood T cell repertoires in COVID-19. TCRdb keeps only in-frame clones here, not all; method: immunoSEQ multiplex PCR. In the table there are over 50,000 clones, more than 85% of which are singletons. What was sequenced was peripheral blood. The receptors originated from a man aged 50-59 years with active COVID-19.

The chain employs TRBV7-8 and TRBJ2-3, with 10 bases aligning to TRBD2. Germline V gives CDR1 SGHVS, CDR2 FQNEAQ. There are 14 residues in the CDR3. Germline trimming cut 5 bases from V and 5 bases from J; bases unmatched to any gene: 4. The CDR3 nucleotides are TGTGCCAGCAGCCAACTAGCGGGAAAAGATACGCAGTATTTT. Translated: CASSQLAGKDTQYF.

The rearrangement uses TRBV5-1 and TRBJ2-3; 8 bases agree with TRBD2. Losses at the gene ends were 6 bases for V and 6 bases for J; bases not matched to a gene: 9. CDR1 SGHRS and CDR2 YFSETQ come from the germline V gene. This CDR3 has 14 residues. As DNA, the CDR3 is TGCGCCAGCAACAGCGGGGGAGCCGTGGATACGCAGTATTTT. This encodes CASNSGGAVDTQYF.

The CDR3 here is CASSEERGNTIYF. The CDR3 nucleotides read TGTGCCAGCAGTGAAGAAAGGGGGAACACCATATATTTT. This sequence joins TRBV2 and TRBJ1-3; D might be TRBD1 (6 bases). CDR1 and CDR2 from the germline V gene are SNHLY and FYNNEI. The CDR3 has 13 amino acids. V lost 1 base, J lost 7 bases, and 8 bases lay in between. Based on the CDR3 plus reference TRBV2 and TRBJ1-3, the full variable domain is EPEVTQTPSHQVTQMGQEVILRCVPISNHLYFYWYRQILGQKVEFLVSFYNNEISEKSEIFDDQFSVERPDGSNFTLKIRSTKLEDSAMYFCASSEERGNTIYFGEGSWLTVV.

This chain connects TRBV28 to TRBJ1-1; D unresolved. Germline assignment: CDR1 MDHEN and CDR2 SYDVKM. This CDR3 has 12 amino acids. V lost 10 bases and J 1 base, leaving 10 bases between the germline ends. CDR3 amino acids: CATLEGNTEAFF. DNA of the CDR3: TGTGCCACCCTGGAGGGGAACACTGAAGCTTTCTTT. Full variable domain (outside the CDR3, taken from reference TRBV28 and TRBJ1-1): DVKVTQSSRYLVKRTGEKVFLECVQDMDHENMFWYRQDPGLGLRLIYFSYDVKMKEKGDIPEGYSVSREKKERFSLILESASTNQTSMYLCATLEGNTEAFFGQGTRLTVV.

The chain combines TRBV12-5 with TRBJ2-1, with a weak D call TRBD1 (6 bases). The germline gives CDR1 LGHNT, CDR2 FRNRAP. This CDR3 has 14 residues. V lost 2 bases and J 7 bases, leaving 12 bases between the germline ends. CDR3 sequence (DNA): TGTGCTAGTGGTTTGTCACCGGGGACAAATGAGCAGTTCTTC. It translates to CASGLSPGTNEQFF.

This chain uses TRBV13 with TRBJ1-1; D is ambiguous. V was pared by 2 bases and J by 5 bases, with 6 bases between. The CDR3 runs to 12 residues. CDR1 and CDR2 (germline): PRHDT, FYEKMQ (reference sequence). As DNA, the CDR3 is TGTGCCAGCAGCTTAAGCAAAACTGAAGCTTTCTTT. Translated: CASSLSKTEAFF.

The chain is built from TRBV3-1 (or the pseudogene TRBV3-2) and TRBJ1-5, with 10 bases matching TRBD1. Germline assignment: CDR1 LGHDT and CDR2 YNNKEL (reference sequence). J gave up 1 base and V 0 bases, and 6 bases lay outside the gene matches. The CDR3 totals 18 residues. This chain's CDR3 is CASSQDRQGAGSNQPQHF. CDR3 sequence (DNA): TGTGCCAGCAGCCAAGACCGACAGGGGGCGGGAAGCAATCAGCCCCAGCATTTT.

Of note for this clone: Other DNA sequences from this sample encode an identical CDR3 as well. V gene TRBV6-2 or TRBV6-3 combines with J gene TRBJ2-7, with D maybe TRBD2 (6 bases). Germline-derived CDR1 and CDR2 are MNHEY and SVGEGT. Trimming took off 2 bases at V and 3 bases at J, with 11 bases between the two ends. The length of the CDR3 is 14 residues. The CDR3 sequence: CASSYGQGGYEQYF. The DNA for the CDR3 is TGTGCCAGCAGTTACGGGCAGGGAGGCTACGAGCAGTACTTC.

The chain links TRBV19 to TRBJ2-7; 7 bases agree with TRBD2. CDR1 is LNHDA and CDR2 is SQIVND in the germline V gene (reference sequence). The CDR3 sequence is 14 residues long. V lost 2 bases, J lost 3 bases, and 4 bases stayed unmatched. CDR3: CASSITGTIYEQYF. The CDR3 DNA is TGTGCCAGTAGTATAACCGGGACTATCTACGAGCAGTACTTC.

The rearrangement links TRBV7-9 to TRBJ1-3, with TRBD1 as a possible D gene (6 bases). The CDR3 runs 14 residues. Germline V gives CDR1 SEHNR, CDR2 FQNEAQ (reference sequence). Trimming pared 6 bases from V and 0 bases from J, leaving 9 bases between. CDR3 sequence (DNA): TGTGCCAGCAGTCGGACAGACTCTGGAAACACCATATATTTT. It codes for CASSRTDSGNTIYF.

This chain links TRBV10-3 with TRBJ1-2, with a possible D match to TRBD1 (5 bases). Trimming removed 6 bases from V and 4 bases from J, with 9 bases in between. The CDR3 covers 12 residues. Per the germline V gene, CDR1 is ENHRY and CDR2 is SYGVKD. The CDR3 is CAISSTVYGYTF. CDR3 nucleotides: TGTGCCATCAGCTCGACAGTCTATGGCTACACCTTC.

The table lists this clone with a count of one. The V gene is TRBV12-3 or TRBV12-4, the J gene TRBJ1-5; D gene ambiguous. The CDR3 length is 12 residues. The V end was cut by 5 bases, the J end by 11 bases, with 13 bases between. CDR3 bases: TGTGCCAGCAGTGCAACGCCGGGGTCCCAGCATTTT. Its protein is CASSATPGSQHF.

The chain is built from TRBV2 and TRBJ2-7; 8 positions agree with TRBD1. The CDR3 consists of 16 residues. Germline trimming cut 7 bases from V and 2 bases from J; bases unmatched to any gene: 13. Germline lookup yields CDR1 SNHLY and CDR2 FYNNEI. The CDR3 here is CASTERDRLTAYEQYF. In DNA, the CDR3 is TGTGCCAGCACTGAGAGGGACAGGCTCACGGCCTACGAGCAGTACTTC.

The chain recombines TRBV19 with TRBJ1-6; 9 bases fit TRBD1. The trim removed 6 bases at V and 10 bases at J, leaving 7 bases unmatched. CDR3 length equals 14 residues. CDR1 and CDR2 from the germline V gene are LNHDA and SQIVND (reference sequence). The CDR3 sequence is CASSGTGLNSPLHF. The CDR3 coding sequence is TGTGCCAGTAGCGGGACAGGGCTGAACTCACCCCTCCACTTT.

CDR3 sequence (DNA): TGTGCCGTCTCGGGGGGCAGGGGGCCCAACACTGAAGCTTTCTTT. Translated: CAVSGGRGPNTEAFF. V usage is TRBV6-5 and J usage is TRBJ1-1; 8 bases are shared with TRBD1. Germline-derived CDR1 and CDR2 are MNHEY and SVGAGI. The CDR3 covers 15 residues. Trimming at V came to 11 bases and at J to 2 bases, leaving 13 bases not matched to a gene.

The CDR3 here is CASSLVEVVGTGPSEGNTIYF. The CDR3 DNA sequence: TGTGCCAGCAGCTTAGTCGAAGTTGTTGGGACAGGGCCCTCCGAAGGAAACACCATATATTTT. The V gene is TRBV7-6, the J gene TRBJ1-3; 9 bases align to TRBD1. V was clipped by 1 base and J by 4 bases; unmatched bases: 20. Germline values: CDR1 SGHVS, CDR2 FNYEAQ. The CDR3 sequence is 21 residues long.

The V and J genes are TRBV27 and TRBJ1-1, with 8 bases that match TRBD1. Germline V CDR1 and CDR2: MNHEY, SMNVEV (reference sequence). This CDR3 comprises 16 residues. The trim removed 7 bases at V and 4 bases at J, leaving 14 bases unmatched. CDR3 sequence: CASKLRQATGGTEAFF. CDR3 nucleotide sequence: TGTGCCAGCAAGCTACGTCAGGCTACAGGGGGCACTGAAGCTTTCTTT.

The J gene is TRBJ1-1, the V gene TRBV5-6, with a tentative D call TRBD1 (5 bases). The CDR3 is 13 residues long. V lost 4 bases and J lost 4, with 11 bases in between. Germline V gene sequence: CDR1 SGHDT, CDR2 YYEEEE. CDR3 protein: CASSETGVTEAFF. DNA of the CDR3: TGTGCCAGCAGCGAAACAGGTGTCACTGAAGCTTTCTTT.

This chain uses TRBV7-8 with TRBJ2-7; TRBD1 agrees at 9 bases. CDR3 length: 13 residues. Germline lookup yields CDR1 SGHVS and CDR2 FQNEAQ. V lost 4 bases, J lost 7 bases, and 5 bases stayed unmatched. The CDR3 here is CASSSQTGGEQYF. The CDR3, as DNA: TGTGCCAGCAGCTCGCAGACAGGGGGAGAGCAGTACTTC.

This sequence joins TRBV3-1 (or the pseudogene TRBV3-2) and TRBJ1-2, with a tentative D call TRBD1 (6 bases). The germline gives CDR1 LGHDT, CDR2 YNNKEL (reference sequence). Trimming shortened V by 0 bases and J by 8 bases, and 13 bases separated the two germline ends. This CDR3 is 14 amino acids long. CDR3 in amino acids: CASSQDFLGAGYTF. The CDR3 DNA follows: TGTGCCAGCAGCCAAGATTTCTTGGGGGCGGGCTACACCTTC.

J is TRBJ2-7 and V is TRBV3-1 (or the pseudogene TRBV3-2); TRBD2 agrees at 10 bases. The CDR3 is 15 residues long. The V gene's germline CDR1 is LGHDT and CDR2 YNNKEL (reference sequence). After removal of 4 bases from V and 2 bases from J, the junction contained 5 bases not matched to a gene. Here the CDR3 reads CASSRGLAATYEQYF. The CDR3 nucleotides are TGTGCCAGCAGCCGCGGACTAGCGGCAACCTACGAGCAGTACTTC.

The rearrangement uses TRBV6-2 or TRBV6-3 and TRBJ2-7; TRBD2 matches at 8 bases. The CDR3 runs 16 residues. J was trimmed by 4 bases and V by 1 base; bases with no gene match: 9. In germline, CDR1 is MNHEY, CDR2 SVGEGT. This chain's CDR3 is CASSYFSRGGQYEQYF. The CDR3 bases are TGTGCCAGCAGTTACTTTTCGCGCGGGGGGCAATACGAGCAGTACTTC.

V gene TRBV24-1 combines with J gene TRBJ2-7; the D gene is possibly TRBD2 (6 bases). Germline-derived CDR1 and CDR2 are KGHDR and SFDVKD. V lost 4 bases to trimming and J lost 9 bases, with 12 bases between them. This CDR3 comprises 12 residues. For the CDR3, the DNA is TGTGCCACCAGTGAGGGGGGATCGGGGCAGTACTTC. This sequence encodes CATSEGGSGQYF.

V usage is TRBV6-1 and J usage is TRBJ1-1; D unclear. V was trimmed by 1 base and J by 4 bases, leaving 10 bases between them. CDR3 length: 14 amino acids. The V gene's germline CDR1 is MNHNS and CDR2 SASEGT. CDR3 nucleotide sequence: TGTGCCAGCAGTGAAGGCAGCGCGGCCACTGAAGCTTTCTTT. This sequence encodes CASSEGSAATEAFF.

This clone occurred a few times. The chain has TRBV2 and TRBJ1-2; the D gene is possibly TRBD1 (5 bases). This CDR3 spans 14 amino acids. Germline lookup yields CDR1 SNHLY and CDR2 FYNNEI. V lost 2 bases and J 4 bases, leaving 11 bases between the germline ends. DNA for the CDR3: TGTGCCAGCAGTGAACGTCGGGGGGGCTATGGCTACACCTTC. Amino acids: CASSERRGGYGYTF. Full variable domain (outside the CDR3, taken from reference TRBV2 and TRBJ1-2): EPEVTQTPSHQVTQMGQEVILRCVPISNHLYFYWYRQILGQKVEFLVSFYNNEISEKSEIFDDQFSVERPDGSNFTLKIRSTKLEDSAMYFCASSERRGGYGYTFGSGTRLTVV.

The chain joins TRBV2 to TRBJ2-5, with D tentatively TRBD1 (7 bases). Trimming took 6 bases from V and 3 from J, leaving 14 bases between them. From germline, CDR1 is SNHLY and CDR2 FYNNEI. The CDR3 length is 14 residues. The CDR3 region has the DNA TGTGCCAGCAGAAGGACAGGCGGGGAAGAGACCCAGTACTTC. Amino acid sequence: CASRRTGGEETQYF. Together with reference TRBV2 and TRBJ2-5, the CDR3 gives the full variable domain: EPEVTQTPSHQVTQMGQEVILRCVPISNHLYFYWYRQILGQKVEFLVSFYNNEISEKSEIFDDQFSVERPDGSNFTLKIRSTKLEDSAMYFCASRRTGGEETQYFGPGTRLLVL.

This clone has only a few counts. This sequence joins TRBV2 and TRBJ1-6, with 8 positions matching TRBD1. Per germline, CDR1 SNHLY and CDR2 FYNNEI. V lost 5 bases and J lost 5; bases outside the gene matches: 8. CDR3 length: 16 amino acids. The DNA for the CDR3 is TGTGCCAGCAGTTCCCACCAGGGGGCAGATAATTCACCCCTCCACTTT. Protein sequence: CASSSHQGADNSPLHF. Full variable domain (outside the CDR3, taken from reference TRBV2 and TRBJ1-6): EPEVTQTPSHQVTQMGQEVILRCVPISNHLYFYWYRQILGQKVEFLVSFYNNEISEKSEIFDDQFSVERPDGSNFTLKIRSTKLEDSAMYFCASSSHQGADNSPLHFGNGTRLTVT.

This chain connects TRBV5-4 to TRBJ1-1, with D unclear. The V end was cut by 4 bases, the J end by 4 bases, with 17 bases between. Germline CDR1 SGHNT, CDR2 YYREEE (reference sequence). The CDR3 length is 15 residues. CDR3 in amino acids: CASSLNGISATEAFF. The CDR3 DNA reads TGTGCCAGCAGCCTCAACGGGATTTCTGCCACTGAAGCTTTCTTT. Full variable domain (outside the CDR3, taken from reference TRBV5-4 and TRBJ1-1): ETGVTQSPTHLIKTRGQQVTLRCSSQSGHNTVSWYQQALGQGPQFIFQYYREEENGRGNFPPRFSGLQFPNYSSELNVNALELDDSALYLCASSLNGISATEAFFGQGTRLTVV.

The chain joins TRBV11-3 to TRBJ1-1, with unresolved D. Germline CDR1 reads SGHNT; CDR2 reads YENEEA. Between the trimmed V and J ends, which lost 5 bases and 6 bases, there was a span of 19 bases. The CDR3 runs to 15 residues. CDR3 sequence (DNA): TGTGCCAGCAGCGTAAGCGCCTCCGGTTTTGCTGAAGCTTTCTTT. Translating gives CASSVSASGFAEAFF.

The J gene is TRBJ1-1, the V gene TRBV19; 8 bases agree with TRBD1. Trimming at V came to 4 bases and at J to 2 bases, leaving 6 bases not matched to a gene. The CDR3 covers 15 residues. Germline lookup yields CDR1 LNHDA and CDR2 SQIVND (reference sequence). The CDR3 DNA follows: TGTGCCAGTAGTACTCTGACAGGGGTAAACACTGAAGCTTTCTTT. It codes for CASSTLTGVNTEAFF.